One sample yielded the 8 T cell receptor beta chains listed below, sequenced in a study of patients and donors after allogeneic stem cell transplantation. TCRdb used MiXCR to reprocess the RT-PCR reads, holding one entry per CDR3 protein. The profile shows 920,000 or so distinct CDR3 sequences, over 15% of them singletons. The source material was blood, either unsorted or a sorted T cell fraction (not recorded which). These receptors were obtained from a human donor who was either an allogeneic HSCT recipient or a stem cell or donor lymphocyte infusion donor (not recorded which). It is not recorded whose cells these are; they may come from a transplant donor.

The chain links TRBV10-3 to TRBJ1-1; D uncertain. V was pared by 6 bases and J by 3 bases, with 8 bases between. The CDR3 is 12 amino acids. In germline, CDR1 is ENHRY, CDR2 SYGVKD. CDR3 nucleotide sequence: TGTGCCATCAGGAAGGGCGACACTGAAGCTTTCTTT. Translation gives CAIRKGDTEAFF.

The chain carries TRBV6-2 or TRBV6-3 and TRBJ2-7, with TRBD1 as a possible D gene (6 bases). In germline, CDR1 is MNHEY, CDR2 SVGEGT. Trimming removed 7 bases from V and 0 bases from J, with 16 bases in between. The CDR3 has 15 residues. The CDR3 reads CASNRRDIASYEQYF. In DNA form, the CDR3 reads TGTGCCAGCAACCGCCGGGACATCGCCTCCTACGAGCAGTACTTC.

This clonotype was counted a few times. The chain is built from TRBV5-6 and TRBJ2-3, with 7 bases fitting TRBD2. The J segment lost 3 bases and the V segment lost 4 bases, leaving 8 bases of the junction unmatched. The germline CDR1 and CDR2 sequences are SGHDT and YYEEEE. The CDR3 extends over 15 amino acids. Written as DNA, the CDR3 is TGTGCCAGCAGCCAGGAGAGGGAGGGTACAGATACGCAGTATTTT. Translating gives CASSQEREGTDTQYF.

This clonotype occurred a few times. This chain joins TRBV12-3 or TRBV12-4 and TRBJ2-7; 9 nucleotides align to TRBD1. The CDR3 sequence is 14 residues long. The V gene end was trimmed by 7 bases and the J gene end by 2 bases; junction bases not matched to a gene: 6. The CDR3 region is CASTPGQGPYEQYF. DNA for the CDR3: TGTGCCAGCACCCCGGGACAGGGCCCCTACGAGCAGTACTTC.

This clonotype was picked up many times. The chain uses TRBV4-3 and TRBJ2-2; unclear D gene. Trimming removed 4 bases at V and 3 bases at J, with 18 bases between. Germline V lookup: CDR1 LGHNA, CDR2 YSLEER. There are 17 residues in the CDR3. CDR3 coding DNA: TGCGCCAGCAGCCTAAATGCCGTCTCAGCCCACACCGGGGAGCTGTTTTTT. Protein: CASSLNAVSAHTGELFF.

This sequence joins TRBV9 and TRBJ2-1; 10 bases fit TRBD1. The CDR3 totals 16 residues. In germline, CDR1 is SGDLS, CDR2 YYNGEE. The junction had 5 bases not matched to a gene; V was cut back by 0 bases and J by 5 bases. CDR3 in DNA: TGTGCCAGCAGCGTAGCCCCCGGGACAGGGGACAATGAGCAGTTCTTC. This encodes CASSVAPGTGDNEQFF.

This clonotype was detected only a few times. The chain has TRBV11-2 and TRBJ2-2, with 7 positions matching TRBD2. This CDR3 has 15 amino acids. V shed 0 bases and J 5 bases; nucleotides not matched to a gene: 3. The germline CDR1 and CDR2 sequences are SGHAT and FQNNGV. CDR3 amino acids: CASSLDGRRTGELFF. Written as DNA, the CDR3 is TGTGCCAGCAGCTTAGACGGGAGGAGGACCGGGGAGCTGTTTTTT.

This clonotype has a handful of counts. This rearrangement joins TRBV20-1 to TRBJ1-3; possibly TRBD1 for D (6 bases). The V gene lost 3 bases and the J gene lost 0 bases, with 9 bases spanning the gap. CDR3 length: 14 amino acids. In germline, CDR1 is DFQATT, CDR2 SNEGSKA (reference sequence). The CDR3 DNA sequence: TGCAGTGCTAGGGACAGAGCCTCTGGAAACACCATATATTTT. Amino acids: CSARDRASGNTIYF.